What follows are 23 T cell receptor beta chains derived from one specimen sequenced in a study of blood T cells in healthy people across ages. It was with a sample-barcoded 5' primer and a J-beta primer mix that a second PCR of roughly 6 to 11 cycles was run. In TCRdb, the 5' RACE reads were re-called with MiXCR into one record per CDR3 protein. Counted here are about 620,000 distinct CDR3 sequences, 40% to 65% occurring once; the ten biggest clones make up approximately 15%. Material: blood. The receptor source for this set is a woman older than 75 in good health.

The V and J genes are TRBV7-9 and TRBJ2-1; 8 bases line up with TRBD2. The germline V gene has CDR1 SEHNR and CDR2 FQNEAQ (reference sequence). Unmatched junction bases numbered 10, after V lost 5 bases and J lost 7 bases. The CDR3 runs 15 residues. As DNA, the CDR3 is TGTGCCAGCAGCAAGATCGGGGGGGCGGGGAATGAGCAGTTCTTC. Translation gives CASSKIGGAGNEQFF.

V usage is TRBV20-1 and J usage is TRBJ1-6; D perhaps matches TRBD1 (5 bases). Trimming stripped 1 base from V and 4 bases from J, with 8 bases between. Germline CDR1 and CDR2: DFQATT and SNEGSKA (reference sequence). The CDR3 is 14 residues long. This chain's CDR3 is CSARVGGYNSPLHF. The CDR3 region has the DNA TGCAGTGCTAGAGTCGGGGGATATAATTCACCCCTCCACTTT.

The V gene is TRBV7-9, the J gene TRBJ2-6; 10 bases are a match to TRBD1. Germline CDR1 and CDR2: SEHNR and FQNEAQ (reference sequence). The J segment lost 4 bases and the V segment lost 3 bases, leaving 3 bases of the junction unmatched. The CDR3 sequence is 16 residues long. The CDR3 sequence is CASSLGTGVGANVLTF. Written as DNA, the CDR3 is TGTGCCAGCAGCTTGGGGACAGGGGTCGGGGCCAACGTCCTGACTTTC.

This rearrangement joins TRBV5-1 to TRBJ2-3; the D call may be TRBD1 or TRBD2 (5 bases each). V lost 2 bases and J lost 2, with 15 bases in between. The CDR3 loop spans 16 amino acids. Germline V lookup: CDR1 SGHRS, CDR2 YFSETQ. The chain's CDR3 is CASSFGTTVLTDTQYF. CDR3 nucleotides: TGCGCCAGCAGCTTTGGGACGACAGTTCTCACAGATACGCAGTATTTT.

This clonotype was detected only a few times. V gene TRBV5-4 combines with J gene TRBJ2-3; D ambiguous. The ends were cut back, 4 bases at V and 4 bases at J, with 10 bases in the middle. CDR1 and CDR2 from the germline V gene are SGHNT and YYREEE (reference sequence). The CDR3 runs 13 residues. CDR3: CASSPEKPDTQYF. CDR3 nucleotides: TGTGCCAGCAGCCCAGAAAAGCCAGATACGCAGTATTTT.

This rearrangement joins TRBV6-2 or TRBV6-3 to TRBJ1-1, with a possible D match to TRBD1 (6 bases). V lost 7 bases and J lost 7, with 19 bases in between. The CDR3 covers 14 residues. The germline CDR1 and CDR2 sequences are MNHEY and SVGEGT. Here the CDR3 DNA reads TGTGCCAGCAATCCCCAGGGGATGGGGGGTGAAGCTTTCTTT. Protein sequence: CASNPQGMGGEAFF.

This clonotype was detected only a few times. The rearrangement links TRBV5-1 to TRBJ2-1; 7 positions match TRBD2. The ends lost 7 bases at V and 6 bases at J; junction bases unmatched: 10. The germline gives CDR1 SGHRS, CDR2 YFSETQ. CDR3 size: 14 residues. The CDR3 protein is CASSWGSGGNEQFF. CDR3 sequence (DNA): TGCGCCAGCTCCTGGGGGTCGGGGGGCAATGAGCAGTTCTTC.

This clonotype was counted between two and nine times. V gene TRBV5-1 combines with J gene TRBJ2-2, with TRBD1 as a possible D gene (6 bases). The CDR3 runs to 15 residues. Germline CDR1 SGHRS, CDR2 YFSETQ. The V end lost 0 bases, the J end lost 9 bases, and 15 bases lay between the germline ends. DNA of the CDR3: TGCGCCAGCAGCTTGGCCTCCACAGGGTCGCGGGAGCTGTTTTTT. This translates into CASSLASTGSRELFF.

The J gene is TRBJ2-5, the V gene TRBV7-3, with 7 nucleotides matching TRBD2. Germline trimming cut 0 bases from V and 11 bases from J; bases unmatched to any gene: 12. CDR3 size: 15 residues. From germline, CDR1 is SGHTA and CDR2 FQGTGA. CDR3 nucleotide sequence: TGTGCCAGCAGCTTAACGGGGGGGGTATACCATGAGCAGTACTTC. This translates into CASSLTGGVYHEQYF.

The count of this clonotype is one. The rearrangement uses TRBV10-3 and TRBJ1-4; D not resolved. V was shortened by 6 bases and J by 0 bases, with 8 bases between the two germline ends. This CDR3 has 14 residues. Germline CDR1 ENHRY, CDR2 SYGVKD. For the CDR3, the DNA is TGTGCCATCAGGGACGGCTCAACTAATGAAAAACTGTTTTTT. It is translated as CAIRDGSTNEKLFF.

For the CDR3, the DNA is TGTGCCATCAGTGAGTCGGGCTATGGCTACACCTTC. Translated, it gives CAISESGYGYTF. The rearrangement links TRBV10-3 to TRBJ1-2; no clear D gene. Trimming stripped 0 bases from V and 4 bases from J, with 3 bases between. The CDR3 runs to 12 residues. Germline V gives CDR1 ENHRY, CDR2 SYGVKD.

This clonotype was recorded only once. Just one base apart from a much larger clone, this may be a read error. The genes are TRBV14 and TRBJ2-3; 9 bases align to TRBD2. Germline CDR1 and CDR2: SGHDN and FVKESK. The CDR3 extends over 15 amino acids. In DNA, the CDR3 is TGTGCCAGCAGCGAGGCGGGAGGGCCGATAGATACGCAGTGTTTT. This encodes CASSEAGGPIDTQCF.

This clonotype has a handful of counts. Sequence at one end of the junction differs from germline and may be a read error. The chain employs TRBV2 and TRBJ1-2; D unclear. This CDR3 spans 11 amino acids. Germline CDR1 is SNHLY and CDR2 is FYNNEI. Here the CDR3 DNA reads TGTGCCAGCGCCGGGAACTATGGCTGCACCTTC. Its protein is CASAGNYGCTF.

At least ten counts were recorded for this clonotype. The chain recombines TRBV2 with TRBJ2-5; tentative D call: TRBD2 (6 bases). The CDR3 length is 13 residues. With 7 bases removed from V and 9 bases from J, the gap between germline ends came to 18 bases. Per germline, CDR1 SNHLY and CDR2 FYNNEI. CDR3 protein: CASILSGVGAQYF. The CDR3 DNA reads TGTGCCAGCATACTTAGCGGAGTAGGGGCCCAGTACTTC.

This clonotype was counted many times. The chain uses TRBV6-6 and TRBJ2-1; the D call may be TRBD1 or TRBD2 (6 bases each). In germline, CDR1 is MNHNY, CDR2 SVGAGI (reference sequence). Trimming removed 0 bases from V and 5 bases from J, with 14 bases in between. The CDR3 loop spans 16 amino acids. This CDR3 is CASSYSRIGGHNEQFF. The CDR3 nucleotides read TGTGCCAGCAGTTACTCCCGAATAGGGGGGCACAATGAGCAGTTCTTC.

The V gene is TRBV28, the J gene TRBJ2-7; 7 bases agree with TRBD1. The germline V gene encodes CDR1 MDHEN and CDR2 SYDVKM. Trimming removed 10 bases from V and 0 bases from J; junction bases left unmatched: 9. The CDR3 runs to 14 residues. CDR3 protein: CATRGTDRSYEQYF. The CDR3 DNA follows: TGTGCCACCAGGGGGACAGACCGCTCCTACGAGCAGTACTTC.

Regarding this clonotype: A much larger clone lies a single base off, so this may be a read error. The chain employs TRBV5-1 and TRBJ2-7; D is unclear. This CDR3 comprises 14 residues. Germline loops: CDR1 SGHRS, CDR2 YFSETQ. V dropped 4 bases and J dropped 7 bases, with 18 bases sitting between them. CDR3: CASSNPSGSEEQYF. The CDR3, as DNA: TGCGCCAGCAGCAACCCCAGTGGGTCTGAAGAGCAGTACTTC.

This clonotype occurred a few times. The genes are TRBV7-9 and TRBJ2-7, with 8 bases aligning to TRBD1. This CDR3 is 14 amino acids long. V was clipped by 5 bases and J by 3 bases; unmatched bases: 6. Germline V gene lookup returns CDR1 SEHNR and CDR2 FQNEAQ (reference sequence). CDR3 sequence reads: CASSPGQVNYEQYF. CDR3 nucleotide sequence: TGTGCCAGCAGCCCGGGACAGGTCAACTACGAGCAGTACTTC.

The chain links TRBV4-1 to TRBJ2-5; 7 nucleotides line up with TRBD1. J lost 3 bases, V lost 1 base, and 11 bases had no gene match. Germline V CDR1 and CDR2: MGHRA, YSYEKL. CDR3 length equals 17 residues. The CDR3 protein is CASSQGGRSGQKETQYF. The DNA for the CDR3 is TGCGCCAGCAGCCAAGGTGGGCGCTCGGGACAGAAAGAGACCCAGTACTTC.

V gene TRBV3-1 combines with J gene TRBJ1-6; weak D call: TRBD1 (5 bases). The CDR3 is 15 residues long. V was pared by 1 base and J by 15 bases, with 19 bases between. From germline, CDR1 is LGHDT and CDR2 YNNKEL (reference sequence). The CDR3 region has the DNA TGTGCCAGCAGCCAAGTAGGGGCAACGGCGGCGGACCTCCACTTT. This translates into CASSQVGATAADLHF.

The rearrangement joins TRBV29-1 to TRBJ2-7; D is uncertain. This CDR3 is 14 amino acids long. Trimming removed 6 bases at V and 2 bases at J, with 17 bases between. Looked up from germline, CDR1 is SQVTM and CDR2 is ANQGSEA. CDR3 sequence (DNA): TGCAGCGTCGCCGACAAGAGGAGACCCTACGAGCAGTACTTC. Protein: CSVADKRRPYEQYF.

This rearrangement joins TRBV3-1 to TRBJ1-6; D possibly corresponds to TRBD1 (6 bases). Germline V gene lookup returns CDR1 LGHDT and CDR2 YNNKEL (reference sequence). Trimming stripped 0 bases from V and 0 bases from J, with 9 bases between. This CDR3 comprises 17 residues. The CDR3 DNA reads as TGTGCCAGCAGCCAAGATACAGGGAGCTCCTATAATTCACCCCTCCACTTT. Translated: CASSQDTGSSYNSPLHF.

As for this clonotype: A much larger clone lies one base from this, so it may be a read error. V and J are TRBV6-1 and TRBJ1-2; TRBD1 agrees at 8 bases. This CDR3 spans 13 amino acids. Trimming removed 8 bases from V and 3 bases from J; junction bases left unmatched: 5. Germline CDR1 is MNHNS and CDR2 is SASEGT. DNA of the CDR3: TGTGCCAGCGACATGGACAGGGACTATGGCTACACCTTC. It is translated as CASDMDRDYGYTF.